These 2 T cell receptor beta chains were all obtained from the same sample, sequenced in a study of OX40 agonist ivuxolimab in advanced cancers. The table came from immunoSEQ multiplex PCR; TCRdb's copy has only in-frame clones and leaves some out. The data contain 50,000 to 70,000 clones, roughly 84% of them singletons. The specimen was CD4+ or CD8+ T cells sorted from blood, collected in a trial of the OX40 agonist ivuxolimab. The receptor set was obtained from an adult with an advanced solid tumor such as melanoma, head and neck, liver or kidney cancer.

The genes are TRBV20-1 and TRBJ2-7; D possibly corresponds to TRBD2 (5 bases). V lost 7 bases and J 4 bases, leaving 11 bases between the germline ends. CDR1 and CDR2 from the germline V gene are DFQATT and SNEGSKA (reference sequence). The CDR3 consists of 11 residues. The CDR3 DNA follows: TGCAGTGGCAGCGGACCGTACGAGCAGTACTTC. It is translated as CSGSGPYEQYF.

The J gene is TRBJ2-4, the V gene TRBV4-3; D might be TRBD1 (5 bases). There are 17 residues in the CDR3. With 0 bases removed from V and 1 base from J, the gap between germline ends came to 13 bases. Germline-derived CDR1 and CDR2 are LGHNA and YSLEER. DNA for the CDR3: TGCGCCAGCAGCCAAGAGTCGTGGGGCAACGCCAAAAACATTCAGTACTTC. It yields the protein CASSQESWGNAKNIQYF.